This TCR beta chain is from a study of patients and donors after allogeneic stem cell transplantation (dated by TCRdb to the early 2020s). The library was built by means of RT-PCR. TCRdb names NextSeq 550 as the instrument used. Clones were called with MiXCR by TCRdb after fastp trimmed the public reads at Q25, and only in-frame beta chains were retained. Every entry covers one CDR3 protein and lists the most common genes and DNA from its rows. The sample table holds some 880,000 distinct CDR3 sequences, of which about 20% were seen once. Clones ranked in the top ten supply approximately 5.9% of the sample. Spanning cysteine to phenylalanine, the CDR3 consists of 14 amino acids. The only DNA kept is the CDR3, 42 bases in frame from the first base. Taken from the germline V gene, the CDR1 and CDR2 loops are LGHNA and YNFKEQ. Cut back by 2 bases and 4 bases, the V and J ends lie 11 bases apart. About this clonotype itself: What this receptor recognizes is not known. Per-base qualities were not stored, and no clone one base away is much larger.

The chain links TRBV4-2 with TRBJ1-1, and the D gene may be TRBD1, 5 bases matching. The sample consisted of blood, either unsorted or a sorted T cell fraction (not recorded which). This receptor was taken from a human donor who was either an allogeneic HSCT recipient or a stem cell or donor lymphocyte infusion donor (not recorded which). It is not recorded whose cells these are; they may come from a transplant donor. The nucleotide sequence is TGTGCCAGCAGCCAAACACAGGCTGCCACTGAAGCTTTCTTT. Protein translation: CASSQTQAATEAFF.